Shown below are 20 T cell receptor beta chains from a single sample sequenced in a study of cytomegalovirus exposure and HLA in healthy donors. 13 Jbeta primers and 60 Vbeta primers were used for the PCR. Profiled with immunoSEQ multiplex PCR; TCRdb holds only in-frame clones, not every one. The sample includes some 180,000 clones, roughly 13% of them seen just once. The sequencing sample was made of PBMCs. These receptors were taken from a man in his fifties or sixties in good health and CMV-seropositive.

The sample holds one count of this clone. Sequence at one end of the junction differs from germline and may be a read error. This chain joins TRBV13 and TRBJ2-3; D may be TRBD1 (6 bases). Germline V lookup: CDR1 PRHDT, CDR2 FYEKMQ (reference sequence). CDR3 length: 13 amino acids. CDR3 in amino acids: CASSRGSTDAQYF. The CDR3 DNA is TGTGCCAGCAGCAGGGGGAGCACAGATGCGCAGTATTTT.

This clone was seen a few times. This sequence joins TRBV4-1 and TRBJ1-2, with a weak D call TRBD1 (6 bases). The CDR3 consists of 13 residues. Between the trimmed V and J ends, which lost 3 bases and 4 bases, there was a span of 9 bases. The germline V gene encodes CDR1 MGHRA and CDR2 YSYEKL. This CDR3 is CASSQDSSYGYTF. The CDR3 nucleotides are TGCGCCAGCAGCCAGGACAGTTCCTATGGCTACACCTTC.

The chain recombines TRBV11-3 with TRBJ1-1; 7 bases fit TRBD1. The CDR3 runs 13 residues. Trimming took 5 bases from V and 3 from J; bases not matched to a gene: 3. Germline V lookup: CDR1 SGHNT, CDR2 YENEEA. The CDR3 sequence: CASSPQGYTEAFF. DNA of the CDR3: TGTGCCAGCAGCCCACAGGGGTACACTGAAGCTTTCTTT.

This clone has a handful of counts. This chain links TRBV5-6 with TRBJ2-7, with a weak D call TRBD1 (6 bases). Trimming shortened V by 0 bases and J by 6 bases, and 13 bases separated the two germline ends. This CDR3 comprises 14 residues. Germline values: CDR1 SGHDT, CDR2 YYEEEE. This CDR3 is CASSLGQGLGEQYV. In DNA, the CDR3 is TGTGCCAGCAGCTTGGGGCAGGGGTTGGGCGAGCAGTACGTC.

This sequence joins TRBV9 and TRBJ2-5; D may be TRBD2 (5 bases). Deletions cut 3 bases from V and 5 bases from J, with 17 bases between. Germline values: CDR1 SGDLS, CDR2 YYNGEE. The CDR3 runs to 15 residues. CDR3 coding DNA: TGTGCCAGCAGCGGTCCGGGATACGGTCTGGAGACCCAGTACTTC. It translates to CASSGPGYGLETQYF.

The chain employs TRBV9 and TRBJ2-3; D call uncertain. This CDR3 contains 15 residues. V lost 0 bases and J 0 bases, leaving 8 bases between the germline ends. Germline assignment: CDR1 SGDLS and CDR2 YYNGEE. The CDR3 region has the DNA TGTGCCAGCAGCGTAGTTAGCAGTAGCACAGATACGCAGTATTTT. Translated: CASSVVSSSTDTQYF.

The rearrangement uses TRBV19 and TRBJ2-1; TRBD2 matches at 15 bases. Germline V gives CDR1 LNHDA, CDR2 SQIVND (reference sequence). CDR3 length: 14 residues. V gave up 6 bases and J gave up 7 bases; unmatched junction bases: 1. The CDR3 sequence: CASRGLAGGNEQFF. CDR3 in DNA: TGTGCCAGTAGGGGACTAGCGGGGGGTAATGAGCAGTTCTTC.

This clone was seen more than once but under ten times. The CDR3 region is CASSEGVTGNTIYF. The CDR3 DNA is TGTGCCAGTAGCGAAGGGGTAACTGGAAACACCATATATTTT. The chain recombines TRBV19 with TRBJ1-3, with D possibly TRBD1 on 5 matching bases. The V gene lost 6 bases and the J gene lost 2 bases, with 11 bases spanning the gap. CDR3 length: 14 residues. Germline V lookup: CDR1 LNHDA, CDR2 SQIVND (reference sequence).

This clone was observed a handful of times. The chain links TRBV5-1 to TRBJ1-1, with TRBD1 identical over 7 bases. CDR1 and CDR2 from the germline V gene are SGHRS and YFSETQ. Trimming removed 3 bases from V and 7 bases from J; junction bases left unmatched: 6. The CDR3 has 13 amino acids. The CDR3 nucleotides read TGCGCCAGCAGCTGGGGGACAGCTCGTGAAGCTTTCTTT. Translation: CASSWGTAREAFF.

The CDR3 loop is CASSGGGAGPQPQHF. In nucleotides, the CDR3 is TGTGCCAGCAGCGGAGGGGGCGCAGGCCCCCAGCCCCAGCATTTT. The V call is TRBV28, the J call TRBJ1-5, with TRBD1 matching over 7 bases. The germline CDR1 and CDR2 sequences are MDHEN and SYDVKM. CDR3 length: 15 residues. V shed 6 bases, J shed 7 bases, and the junction held 12 bases outside the gene matches.

J is TRBJ1-2 and V is TRBV9; TRBD1 agrees at 8 bases. With V trimmed by 4 bases and J by 7 bases, 12 bases remained unmatched. The CDR3 loop spans 15 amino acids. CDR1 SGDLS and CDR2 YYNGEE come from the germline V gene. CDR3 nucleotides: TGTGCCAGCAGCCCAATCGCGCAGGGGGCCAGTGGCTACACCTTC. Translation: CASSPIAQGASGYTF.

This clone occurred a few times. V gene TRBV5-1 combines with J gene TRBJ2-3; 12 bases are a match to TRBD2. Unmatched junction bases numbered 3, after V lost 2 bases and J lost 2 bases. This CDR3 is built from 16 residues. The V gene's germline CDR1 is SGHRS and CDR2 YFSETQ. CDR3 sequence (DNA): TGCGCCAGCAGCTTCAGACTAGCGGGGGACACAGATACGCAGTATTTT. This codes for CASSFRLAGDTDTQYF.

The V call is TRBV6-5, the J call TRBJ1-1; 7 bases match TRBD1. Germline V gene lookup returns CDR1 MNHEY and CDR2 SVGAGI. V was clipped by 5 bases and J by 10 bases; unmatched bases: 16. The CDR3 contains 15 residues. In DNA form, the CDR3 reads TGTGCCAGCAGTCTCTTTCCGGGACAGTCAACCCGAGCTTTCTTT. Translation gives CASSLFPGQSTRAFF.

The V and J genes are TRBV11-2 and TRBJ1-4; a weak D match, TRBD1 (5 bases). The germline CDR1 and CDR2 sequences are SGHAT and FQNNGV. V was shortened by 6 bases and J by 4 bases, with 15 bases between the two germline ends. The CDR3 covers 15 residues. CDR3 nucleotides: TGTGCCAGCAGAATTACAGGAAAGATTAATGAAAAACTGTTTTTT. Amino acid sequence: CASRITGKINEKLFF.

V is TRBV7-9 and J is TRBJ1-1; D call uncertain. The V end was cut by 5 bases, the J end by 3 bases, with 4 bases between. CDR1 is SEHNR and CDR2 is FQNEAQ in the germline V gene (reference sequence). The CDR3 has 11 amino acids. The CDR3 DNA reads TGTGCCAGCAGCCCGTACACTGAAGCTTTCTTT. Its translation is CASSPYTEAFF.

This clone was seen only a few times. This rearrangement joins TRBV25-1 to TRBJ1-2; TRBD1 matches at 8 bases. Germline assignment: CDR1 MGHDK and CDR2 SYGVNS. The ends lost 6 bases at V and 3 bases at J; junction bases unmatched: 12. The CDR3 has 16 residues. The CDR3 region is CASSNDRGGLDYGYTF. In DNA, the CDR3 is TGTGCCAGCAGCAATGACAGGGGAGGACTGGACTATGGCTACACCTTC.

The chain employs TRBV27 and TRBJ1-3; the D gene is possibly TRBD1 (6 bases). This CDR3 is 17 amino acids long. Trimming stripped 1 base from V and 0 bases from J, with 13 bases between. The V gene's germline CDR1 is MNHEY and CDR2 SMNVEV (reference sequence). The DNA for the CDR3 is TGTGCCAGCAGTTTATGGACAGCCCCTAGCTCTGGAAACACCATATATTTT. Its protein product is CASSLWTAPSSGNTIYF.

This clone occurred a few times. V gene TRBV28 combines with J gene TRBJ2-7, with 11 positions matching TRBD2. J lost 6 bases, V lost 3 bases, and 7 bases had no gene match. There are 15 residues in the CDR3. Germline values: CDR1 MDHEN, CDR2 SYDVKM. CDR3 residues: CASSFLSGGGGEQYF. CDR3 DNA: TGTGCCAGCAGTTTCCTTAGCGGGGGGGGCGGCGAGCAGTACTTC.

The J gene is TRBJ2-3, the V gene TRBV5-1; 13 bases align to TRBD2. This CDR3 has 20 residues. V shed 0 bases and J 1 base; nucleotides not matched to a gene: 11. CDR1 and CDR2 from the germline V gene are SGHRS and YFSETQ. The CDR3 DNA is TGCGCCAGCAGCTTGGCCCTAACTAGCGGGGGGGCGTATGGCACAGATACGCAGTATTTT. It is translated as CASSLALTSGGAYGTDTQYF.

The CDR3 is CARPIDRGTRETQYF. CDR3 nucleotides: TGTGCCCGACCTATTGACAGGGGCACCCGAGAGACCCAGTACTTC. The chain uses TRBV9 and TRBJ2-5, with 8 bases that match TRBD1. V lost 10 bases, J lost 4 bases, and 15 bases stayed unmatched. Germline CDR1 is SGDLS and CDR2 is YYNGEE. This CDR3 is built from 15 residues.